A single sample gave rise to the 31 T cell receptor beta chains below, sequenced in a study of CXCR3-negative and CXCR3-positive naive CD8 T cells. Via 5' RACE with UMI labels, TRB cDNA libraries were prepared. TCRdb derives one entry per CDR3 protein from the 5' RACE reads, leaving out DNA. The listing contains 50,000 to 65,000 distinct CDR3 sequences. The sample consisted of naive CXCR3- CD8+ T cells from blood. Subset in this sample: CD45RO-CCR7+CD27+CD95- naive CD8+ T cells lacking CXCR3 (TNR3-). These receptors originate from a human donor in good health. Some clones in this sample may be carry-over from other donors' samples.

This chain joins TRBV11-2 and TRBJ2-1; TCRdb's D call, TRBD1, is unchecked because there is no DNA. CDR1 SGHAT and CDR2 FQNNGV come from the germline V gene. The CDR3 spans 14 residues. The CDR3 loop is CASREGTGVDEQFF. The whole variable domain, remainder taken from reference TRBV11-2 and TRBJ2-1, is EAGVAQSPRYKIIEKRQSVAFWCNPISGHATLYWYQQILGQGPKLLIQFQNNGVVDDSQLPKDRFSAERLKGVDSTLKIQPAKLEDSAVYLCASREGTGVDEQFFGPGTRLTVL.

The V gene is TRBV5-1, the J gene TRBJ2-2; TCRdb returns TRBD1, unconfirmable since there is no DNA. The CDR3 spans 15 residues. Germline CDR1 and CDR2: SGHRS and YFSETQ. CDR3 in amino acids: CASSPGGGSAGELFF.

The chain is built from TRBV28 and TRBJ2-5; TCRdb selects TRBD2, and the lack of DNA leaves this call unchecked. CDR3 length equals 13 residues. Looked up from germline, CDR1 is MDHEN and CDR2 is SYDVKM. CDR3 sequence reads: CASRSRSTETQYF.

The chain combines TRBV9 with TRBJ2-1; TCRdb gives TRBD2 as the D gene, but with no DNA this cannot be confirmed. The CDR3 contains 15 residues. The V gene's germline CDR1 is SGDLS and CDR2 YYNGEE. The CDR3 reads CARSERTSGNYEQFF.

The CDR3 sequence is CASSIMAGRYNEQFF. J is TRBJ2-1 and V is TRBV19; TCRdb's D call of TRBD2 is untestable without DNA. The CDR3 extends over 15 amino acids. Germline lookup yields CDR1 LNHDA and CDR2 SQIVND (reference sequence).

This chain connects TRBV28 to TRBJ2-5. The germline CDR1 and CDR2 sequences are MDHEN and SYDVKM. This CDR3 comprises 17 residues. The CDR3 reads CASSLLAISRDEETQYF.

The chain employs TRBV27 and TRBJ1-5; without DNA, the TCRdb call of TRBD1 cannot be checked. Germline V lookup: CDR1 MNHEY, CDR2 SMNVEV (reference sequence). The CDR3 covers 13 residues. The CDR3 reads CATGQGRRQPQHF.

The V call is TRBV7-2, the J call TRBJ2-1; TCRdb's D call of TRBD2 is untestable without DNA. Germline V CDR1 and CDR2: SGHTA, FQGNSA. The CDR3 contains 23 residues. CDR3 protein: CASSFGLAGGHYRRAGDYNEQFF.

The rearrangement joins TRBV20-1 to TRBJ1-5; TCRdb's D call of TRBD1 is untestable without DNA. The CDR3 runs to 14 residues. Germline V CDR1 and CDR2: DFQATT, SNEGSKA (reference sequence). The CDR3 loop is CSARDLTGNQPQHF.

This chain uses TRBV28 with TRBJ1-1; TCRdb's assignment of TRBD1 cannot be checked, as there is no DNA. This CDR3 comprises 17 residues. The germline CDR1 and CDR2 sequences are MDHEN and SYDVKM. The CDR3: CASSLVPGQGPNTEAFF.

The gene calls are TRBV14 and TRBJ1-2; no DNA is available, so the TRBD1 call from TCRdb remains unchecked. The CDR3 consists of 14 residues. Germline lookup yields CDR1 SGHDN and CDR2 FVKESK. CDR3: CASSQDWTAYGYTF.

This rearrangement joins TRBV7-9 to TRBJ1-1; the D call from TCRdb, TRBD1, cannot be confirmed without DNA. Per the germline V gene, CDR1 is SEHNR and CDR2 is FQNEAQ (reference sequence). This CDR3 has 15 amino acids. CDR3: CASSSTQGDTTEAFF.

The chain carries TRBV15 and TRBJ1-1; with no DNA, the TCRdb D assignment of TRBD1 cannot be verified. Germline V gives CDR1 LNHNV, CDR2 YYDKDF (reference sequence). The CDR3 has 16 amino acids. The CDR3 is CATSIGQRGLGTEAFF.

The chain links TRBV11-3 to TRBJ2-2; TCRdb reports TRBD1, a call that lacks DNA to check it against. The V gene's germline CDR1 is SGHNT and CDR2 YENEEA. The CDR3 has 15 residues. The CDR3 loop reads CASSAWGSDTGELFF.

This sequence joins TRBV4-3 and TRBJ1-2. CDR3 length: 14 residues. CDR1 and CDR2 (germline): LGHNA, YSLEER. The CDR3 sequence: CASSQGRVGYGYTF.

The chain recombines TRBV6-5 with TRBJ1-2. The V gene's germline CDR1 is MNHEY and CDR2 SVGAGI. This CDR3 comprises 17 residues. The CDR3 here is CASSYSRALVAFYGYTF.

The genes are TRBV29-1 and TRBJ2-5; checking the TCRdb D call of TRBD2 is not possible without DNA. In germline, CDR1 is SQVTM, CDR2 ANQGSEA. This CDR3 is 13 amino acids long. The CDR3 loop reads CSVDGVLAGTQYF.

CDR3 sequence reads: CSASFAGIYNEQFF. The rearrangement uses TRBV20-1 and TRBJ2-1; as DNA is missing, the TRBD2 call by TCRdb cannot be tested. From germline, CDR1 is DFQATT and CDR2 SNEGSKA (reference sequence). There are 14 residues in the CDR3.

The chain uses TRBV7-9 and TRBJ2-1. The CDR3 totals 15 residues. CDR1 is SEHNR, CDR2 FQNEAQ, per germline (reference sequence). CDR3 amino acids: CASSPVRSSYNEQFF. The full variable domain, in which reference TRBV7-9 and TRBJ2-1 provide the parts outside the CDR3, is DTGVSQNPRHKITKRGQNVTFRCDPISEHNRLYWYRQTLGQGPEFLTYFQNEAQLEKSRLLSDRFSAERPKGSFSTLEIQRTEQGDSAMYLCASSPVRSSYNEQFFGPGTRLTVL.

The J gene is TRBJ2-1, the V gene TRBV29-1. The CDR3 has 13 amino acids. The V gene's germline CDR1 is SQVTM and CDR2 ANQGSEA. CDR3 sequence: CSTNSASYNEQFF.

The chain has TRBV14 and TRBJ1-1; TCRdb calls TRBD1, which cannot be checked without DNA. This CDR3 contains 14 residues. Per the germline V gene, CDR1 is SGHDN and CDR2 is FVKESK. CDR3: CASSPMDRGTEAFF.

The chain is built from TRBV19 and TRBJ1-5; checking the TCRdb D call of TRBD1 is not possible without DNA. The germline V gene encodes CDR1 LNHDA and CDR2 SQIVND (reference sequence). This CDR3 is built from 15 residues. The CDR3 here is CASTEGGVSNQPQHF.

CDR3 sequence: CASSQPGQGRYGYTF. The chain joins TRBV7-9 to TRBJ1-2; TCRdb gives TRBD1 as the D gene, but with no DNA this cannot be confirmed. The CDR3 has 15 amino acids. Germline V gene data show CDR1 as SEHNR and CDR2 as FQNEAQ (reference sequence).

The genes are TRBV7-8 and TRBJ1-2; as DNA is missing, the TRBD1 call by TCRdb cannot be tested. The CDR3 covers 17 residues. Germline values: CDR1 SGHVS, CDR2 FQNEAQ. CDR3 region: CASSLGVGTEANYGYTF. The full variable domain, rest sourced from reference TRBV7-8 and TRBJ1-2, is GAGVSQSPRYKVAKRGQDVALRCDPISGHVSLFWYQQALGQGPEFLTYFQNEAQLDKSGLPSDRFFAERPEGSVSTLKIQRTQQEDSAVYLCASSLGVGTEANYGYTFGSGTRLTVV.

V gene TRBV13 combines with J gene TRBJ1-1; the D call of TRBD1 rests on TCRdb alone, since no DNA is present to check it. Germline V gene sequence: CDR1 PRHDT, CDR2 FYEKMQ (reference sequence). This CDR3 is built from 16 residues. CDR3 amino acids: CASTTAPPGGMPEAFF. The complete variable domain, with remaining parts taken from reference TRBV13 and TRBJ1-1, reads AAGVIQSPRHLIKEKRETATLKCYPIPRHDTVYWYQQGPGQDPQFLISFYEKMQSDKGSIPDRFSAQQFSDYHSELNMSSLELGDSALYFCASTTAPPGGMPEAFFGQGTRLTVV.

The chain employs TRBV5-1 and TRBJ2-3; TCRdb calls TRBD1, which cannot be checked without DNA. The CDR3 has 13 amino acids. Germline V CDR1 and CDR2: SGHRS, YFSETQ. The CDR3 region is CASSLSVPDTQYF.

The chain couples TRBV25-1 to TRBJ2-2; checking the TCRdb D call of TRBD1 is not possible without DNA. CDR1 and CDR2 from the germline V gene are MGHDK and SYGVNS. This CDR3 is 16 amino acids long. This CDR3 is CASSDWGQGSTGELFF.

The chain employs TRBV19 and TRBJ2-7; TCRdb lists TRBD2, though no DNA is available to test this call. This CDR3 has 15 amino acids. The germline V gene has CDR1 LNHDA and CDR2 SQIVND (reference sequence). CDR3 residues: CASSIAAGGTYEQYF.

The rearrangement uses TRBV2 and TRBJ2-2. The CDR3 sequence is 16 residues long. Germline V gene data show CDR1 as SNHLY and CDR2 as FYNNEI. This chain's CDR3 is CASSVPEQTNTGELFF.

The chain links TRBV29-1 to TRBJ2-2; lacking DNA, the TRBD1 call made by TCRdb goes unchecked. The CDR3 totals 12 residues. Looked up from germline, CDR1 is SQVTM and CDR2 is ANQGSEA. The chain's CDR3 is CSVDMGAGELFF.

V is TRBV7-8 and J is TRBJ2-7; TCRdb indicates TRBD1, and absent DNA this call remains unverified. Looked up from germline, CDR1 is SGHVS and CDR2 is FQNEAQ. CDR3 length equals 17 residues. CDR3 residues: CASSLSRTGESSYEQYF.